This TCR beta chain was observed in a study of response to subunit inactivated influenza vaccine. A word on this clonotype: The antigen is unknown.

From the RT-PCR reads, TCRdb called clonotypes with MiXCR, one entry per CDR3 protein. Of under 200,000 distinct CDR3 sequences in the sample, roughly a tenth were seen once. V lost 0 bases and J lost 5; bases outside the gene matches: 12. The CDR3 has 17 amino acids. CDR1 and CDR2 from the germline V gene are LGHDT and YNNKEL (reference sequence). Study-wide findings and caveats: Authors suggested seasonal influenza vaccinations each recruit few new T cells.

This rearrangement joins TRBV3-1 to TRBJ2-7, with TRBD1 matching 8 bases. The source of this sequence is a man between 50 and 59 years old who received an inactivated influenza vaccine. The material was non-naive T cells sorted from PBMCs, obtained about 40 days after vaccination. CDR3 nucleotide sequence: TGTGCCAGCAGCCAAGAAACCAGGGCGGACAGGGCCAACGAGCAGTACTTC. Translation gives CASSQETRADRANEQYF.